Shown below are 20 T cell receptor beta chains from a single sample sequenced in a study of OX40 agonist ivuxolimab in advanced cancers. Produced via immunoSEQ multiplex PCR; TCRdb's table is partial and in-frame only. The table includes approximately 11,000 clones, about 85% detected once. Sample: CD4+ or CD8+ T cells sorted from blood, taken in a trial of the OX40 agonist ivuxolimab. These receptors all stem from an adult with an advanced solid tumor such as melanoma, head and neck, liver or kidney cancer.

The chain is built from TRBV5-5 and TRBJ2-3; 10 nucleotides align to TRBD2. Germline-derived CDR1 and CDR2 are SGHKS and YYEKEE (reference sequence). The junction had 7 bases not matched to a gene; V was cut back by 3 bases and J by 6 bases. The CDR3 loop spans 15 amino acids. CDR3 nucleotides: TGTGCCAGCAGCTCGTCGGGACTAGCGACTGATACGCAGTATTTT. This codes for CASSSSGLATDTQYF.

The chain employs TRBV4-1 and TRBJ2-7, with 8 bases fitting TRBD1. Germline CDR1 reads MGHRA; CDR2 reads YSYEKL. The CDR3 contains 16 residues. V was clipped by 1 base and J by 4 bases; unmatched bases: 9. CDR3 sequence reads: CASSQAEGQGGYEQYF. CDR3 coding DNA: TGCGCCAGCAGCCAAGCCGAAGGACAGGGAGGATACGAGCAGTACTTC.

In DNA form, the CDR3 reads TGTGCCAGTAGTATCGGACCTAGCAGAAACACCATATATTTT. This encodes CASSIGPSRNTIYF. This rearrangement joins TRBV19 to TRBJ1-3, with D unclear. The germline V gene has CDR1 LNHDA and CDR2 SQIVND (reference sequence). V was pared by 3 bases and J by 5 bases, with 11 bases between. The CDR3 contains 14 residues.

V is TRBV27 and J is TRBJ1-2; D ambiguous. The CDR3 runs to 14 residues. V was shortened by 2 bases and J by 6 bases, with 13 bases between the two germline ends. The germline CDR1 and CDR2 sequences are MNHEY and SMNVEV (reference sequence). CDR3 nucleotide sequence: TGTGCCAGCAGTTTAGGGCCCGACATAAATGGCTACACCTTC. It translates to CASSLGPDINGYTF.

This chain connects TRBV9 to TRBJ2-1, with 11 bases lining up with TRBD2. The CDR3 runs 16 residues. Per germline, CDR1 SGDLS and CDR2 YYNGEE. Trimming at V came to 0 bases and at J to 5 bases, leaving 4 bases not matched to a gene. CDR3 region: CASSVAPGLADNEQFF. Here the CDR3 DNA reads TGTGCCAGCAGCGTAGCCCCGGGACTAGCGGACAATGAGCAGTTCTTC.

Here the CDR3 reads CASSVSGGRAWHEQFF. The CDR3 DNA is TGTGCCAGCAGTGTCTCTGGCGGGAGGGCCTGGCATGAGCAGTTCTTC. The chain recombines TRBV6-1 with TRBJ2-1, with 9 positions matching TRBD2. CDR1 is MNHNS and CDR2 is SASEGT in the germline V gene. CDR3 length: 16 residues. Trimming removed 4 bases from V and 8 bases from J; junction bases left unmatched: 12.

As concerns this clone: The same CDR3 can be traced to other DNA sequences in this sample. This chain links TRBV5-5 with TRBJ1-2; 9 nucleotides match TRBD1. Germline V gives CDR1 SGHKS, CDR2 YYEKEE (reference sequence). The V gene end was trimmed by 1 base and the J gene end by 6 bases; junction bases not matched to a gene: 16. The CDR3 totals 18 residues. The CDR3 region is CASSLWGGTGKIDHGYTF. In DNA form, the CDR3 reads TGTGCCAGCAGCTTGTGGGGGGGGACAGGGAAGATTGATCATGGCTACACCTTC.

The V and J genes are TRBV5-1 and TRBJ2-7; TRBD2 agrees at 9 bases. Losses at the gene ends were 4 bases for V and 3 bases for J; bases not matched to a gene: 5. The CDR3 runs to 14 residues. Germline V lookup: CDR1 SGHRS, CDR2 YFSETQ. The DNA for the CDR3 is TGCGCCAGCAGCGTTAGCGGGGGAATCTACGAGCAGTACTTC. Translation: CASSVSGGIYEQYF.

This chain's CDR3 is CASSPFSAGGPIRETQYF. The CDR3, as DNA: TGTGCCAGCAGCCCCTTCTCGGCGGGAGGGCCTATTCGAGAGACCCAGTACTTC. The chain links TRBV7-6 to TRBJ2-5, with 9 bases identical to TRBD2. The CDR3 covers 18 residues. V dropped 5 bases and J dropped 4; count of bases not matched to a gene: 17. Germline-derived CDR1 and CDR2 are SGHVS and FNYEAQ.

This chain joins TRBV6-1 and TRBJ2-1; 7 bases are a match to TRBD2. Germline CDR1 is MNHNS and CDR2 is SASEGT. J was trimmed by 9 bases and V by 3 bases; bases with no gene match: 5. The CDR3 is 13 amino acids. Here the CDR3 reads CASSDWGGSEQFF. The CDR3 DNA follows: TGTGCCAGCAGTGATTGGGGGGGTAGTGAGCAGTTCTTC.

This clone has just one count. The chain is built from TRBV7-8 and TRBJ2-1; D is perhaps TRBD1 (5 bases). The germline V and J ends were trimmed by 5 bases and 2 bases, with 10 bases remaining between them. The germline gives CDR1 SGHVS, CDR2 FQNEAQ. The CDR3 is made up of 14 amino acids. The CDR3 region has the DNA TGTGCCAGCAGCCCAGGGTACGCCTACAATGAGCAGTTCTTC. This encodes CASSPGYAYNEQFF.

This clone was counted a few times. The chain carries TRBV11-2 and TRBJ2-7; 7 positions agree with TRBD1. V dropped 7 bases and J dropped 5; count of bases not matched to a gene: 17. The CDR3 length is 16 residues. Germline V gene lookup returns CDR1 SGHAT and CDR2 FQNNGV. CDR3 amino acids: CASTEGVATGNHEQYF. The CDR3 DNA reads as TGTGCCAGCACCGAAGGGGTGGCGACAGGGAACCACGAGCAGTACTTC.

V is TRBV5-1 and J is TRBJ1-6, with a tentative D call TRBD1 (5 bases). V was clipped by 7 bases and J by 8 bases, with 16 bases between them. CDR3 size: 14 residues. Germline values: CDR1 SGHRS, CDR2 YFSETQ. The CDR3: CASASREGDSPLHF. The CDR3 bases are TGCGCCAGCGCATCCAGGGAAGGTGATTCACCCCTCCACTTT.

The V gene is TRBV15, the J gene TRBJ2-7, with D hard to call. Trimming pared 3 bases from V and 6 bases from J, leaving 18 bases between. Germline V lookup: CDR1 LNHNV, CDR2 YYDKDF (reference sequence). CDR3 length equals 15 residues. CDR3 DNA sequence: TGTGCCACCAGCAGGGCCATGGAGCGCGATCGCGAGCAGTACTTC. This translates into CATSRAMERDREQYF.

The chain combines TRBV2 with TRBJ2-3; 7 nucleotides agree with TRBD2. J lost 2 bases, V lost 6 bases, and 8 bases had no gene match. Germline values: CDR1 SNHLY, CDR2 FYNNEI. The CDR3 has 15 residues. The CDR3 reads CASRPLADVTDTQYF. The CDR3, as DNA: TGTGCCAGCAGACCCCTAGCGGATGTCACAGATACGCAGTATTTT. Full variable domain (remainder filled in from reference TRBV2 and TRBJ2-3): EPEVTQTPSHQVTQMGQEVILRCVPISNHLYFYWYRQILGQKVEFLVSFYNNEISEKSEIFDDQFSVERPDGSNFTLKIRSTKLEDSAMYFCASRPLADVTDTQYFGPGTRLTVL.

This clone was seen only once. The CDR3 region is CASSTTSAGRTGELFF. CDR3 DNA: TGTGCCAGCAGCACGACTAGCGCGGGTCGGACCGGGGAGCTGTTTTTT. This rearrangement joins TRBV13 to TRBJ2-2, with 8 bases aligning to TRBD2. Trimming took 5 bases from V and 5 from J; bases not matched to a gene: 10. This CDR3 is 16 amino acids long. Germline loops: CDR1 PRHDT, CDR2 FYEKMQ (reference sequence). The complete variable domain, with remaining parts taken from reference TRBV13 and TRBJ2-2, reads AAGVIQSPRHLIKEKRETATLKCYPIPRHDTVYWYQQGPGQDPQFLISFYEKMQSDKGSIPDRFSAQQFSDYHSELNMSSLELGDSALYFCASSTTSAGRTGELFFGEGSRLTVL.

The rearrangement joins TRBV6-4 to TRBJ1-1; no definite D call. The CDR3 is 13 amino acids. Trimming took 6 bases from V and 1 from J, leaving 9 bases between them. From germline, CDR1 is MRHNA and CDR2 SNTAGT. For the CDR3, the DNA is TGTGCCAGCAGCCCCAAGGAGAACACTGAAGCTTTCTTT. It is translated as CASSPKENTEAFF.

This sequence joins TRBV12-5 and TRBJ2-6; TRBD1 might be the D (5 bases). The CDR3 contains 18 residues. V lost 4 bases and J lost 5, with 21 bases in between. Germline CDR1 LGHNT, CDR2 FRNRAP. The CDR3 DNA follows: TGTGCTAGTGGTTCCGGGCCTGCAGGACAAAGTCGGGCCAACGTCCTGACTTTC. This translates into CASGSGPAGQSRANVLTF.

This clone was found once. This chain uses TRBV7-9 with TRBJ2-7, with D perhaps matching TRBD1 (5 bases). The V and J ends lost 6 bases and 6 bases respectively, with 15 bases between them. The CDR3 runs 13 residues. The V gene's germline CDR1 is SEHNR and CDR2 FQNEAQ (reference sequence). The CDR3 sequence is CASSPQAVGEQYF. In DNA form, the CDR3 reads TGTGCCAGCAGTCCACAGGCGGTCGGCGAGCAGTACTTC.

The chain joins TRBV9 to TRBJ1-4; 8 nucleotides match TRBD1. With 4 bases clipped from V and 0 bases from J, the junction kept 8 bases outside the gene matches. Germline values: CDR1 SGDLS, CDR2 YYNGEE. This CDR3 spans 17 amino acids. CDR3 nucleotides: TGTGCCAGCAGCCCCGGACAGGGAGGAACAACTAATGAAAAACTGTTTTTT. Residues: CASSPGQGGTTNEKLFF.